The TCR beta chain described here comes from a study of monozygotic twins with cystic fibrosis. Study conclusions and caveats: In this small cohort, shared CDR3 numbers showed no association with age, concordance or disease severity. Co-twins had the most similar V usage for 13 of 16 pairs, J for 8. Clonality was generally low (median around 0.0098), higher in the most severe patients.

With respect to this clone: The antigen remains undetermined.

The table came from immunoSEQ multiplex PCR; TCRdb's copy has only in-frame clones and leaves some out. The sample records about 32,000 clones, about 92% being singletons. This CDR3 is built from 21 residues. This TCR was sampled from a girl between 2 and 10 years old with cystic fibrosis. V gene TRBV12-1 combines with J gene TRBJ2-2; the D call TRBD1 from the table was never checked on the DNA. TRBV12-1 is listed as a pseudogene. The specimen was blood. DNA of the CDR3: TGTGCCAGCAGCCCCGCCTACAATAGACAGGGACGAAATAAAAACACCGGGGAGCTGTTTTTT. Translation: CASSPAYNRQGRNKNTGELFF.